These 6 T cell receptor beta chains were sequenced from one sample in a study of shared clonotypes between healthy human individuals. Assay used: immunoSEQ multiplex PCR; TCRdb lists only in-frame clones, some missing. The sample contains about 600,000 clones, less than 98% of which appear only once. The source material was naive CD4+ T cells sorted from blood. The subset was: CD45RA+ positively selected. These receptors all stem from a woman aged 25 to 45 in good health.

The DNA of the CDR3 is TGTGCCAGCAGCTTAGGGGCAGAAGAGACCCAGTACTTC. It encodes CASSLGAEETQYF. The chain couples TRBV7-8 to TRBJ2-5; no clear D. Germline CDR1 is SGHVS and CDR2 is FQNEAQ. This CDR3 is built from 13 residues. V was shortened by 1 base and J by 3 bases, with 6 bases between the two germline ends.

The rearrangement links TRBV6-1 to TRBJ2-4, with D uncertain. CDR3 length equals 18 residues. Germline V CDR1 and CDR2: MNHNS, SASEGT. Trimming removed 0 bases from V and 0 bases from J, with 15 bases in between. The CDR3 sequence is CASSEAGMRYLAKNIQYF. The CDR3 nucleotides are TGTGCCAGCAGTGAAGCAGGGATGAGGTATTTAGCCAAAAACATTCAGTACTTC.

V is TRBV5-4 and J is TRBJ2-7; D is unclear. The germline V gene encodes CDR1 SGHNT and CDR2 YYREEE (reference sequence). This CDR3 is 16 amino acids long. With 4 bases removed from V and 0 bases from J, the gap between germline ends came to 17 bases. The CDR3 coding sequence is TGTGCCAGCAGCCCCGCCGCGGCATCGTACTCCTACGAGCAGTACTTC. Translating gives CASSPAAASYSYEQYF.

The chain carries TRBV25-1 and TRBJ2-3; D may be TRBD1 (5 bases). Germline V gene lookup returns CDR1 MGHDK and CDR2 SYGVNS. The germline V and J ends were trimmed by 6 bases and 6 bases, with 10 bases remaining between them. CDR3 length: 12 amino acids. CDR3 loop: CASRQVGDTQYF. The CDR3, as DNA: TGTGCCAGCAGACAGGTTGGTGATACGCAGTATTTT. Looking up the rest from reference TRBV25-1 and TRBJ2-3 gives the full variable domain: EADIYQTPRYLVIGTGKKITLECSQTMGHDKMYWYQQDPGMELHLIHYSYGVNSTEKGDLSSESTVSRIRTEHFPLTLESARPSHTSQYLCASRQVGDTQYFGPGTRLTVL.

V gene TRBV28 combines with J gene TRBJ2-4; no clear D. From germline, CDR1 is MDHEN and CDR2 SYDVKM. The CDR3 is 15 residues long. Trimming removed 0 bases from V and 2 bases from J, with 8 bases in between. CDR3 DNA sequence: TGTGCCAGCAGTTTATGGGGCGAGCCCAAAAACATTCAGTACTTC. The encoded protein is CASSLWGEPKNIQYF.

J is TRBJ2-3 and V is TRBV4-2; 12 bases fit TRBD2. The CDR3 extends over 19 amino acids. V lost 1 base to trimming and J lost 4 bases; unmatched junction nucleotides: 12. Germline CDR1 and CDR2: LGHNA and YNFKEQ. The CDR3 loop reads CASSQVLTSGRRRPDTQYF. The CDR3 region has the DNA TGTGCCAGCAGCCAAGTTCTGACTAGCGGGAGACGGAGACCAGATACGCAGTATTTT.